The clone carrying this T cell receptor beta chain has ten or more counts. The antigen is not known. From the 5' RACE reads, TCRdb called clonotypes with MiXCR, one entry per CDR3 protein. The sample lists fewer than 450,000 distinct CDR3 sequences; roughly 28% were seen once. These data come from a study of identical twins' blood T cells. For the study at large: Six alpha and about 6 beta libraries together yielded 54 million or so reads. Broader study findings: Even for out-of-frame TCRbeta, twins reportedly shared V gene usage much more than unrelated donors. Top TCRbeta clonotypes were shared more with twin than unrelated donors.

Six healthy women, forming three identical twin pairs, donated samples. The CDR3 has 15 residues. Germline V CDR1 and CDR2: ENHRY, SYGVKD. V was clipped by 7 bases and J by 5 bases; unmatched bases: 12. J is TRBJ1-1 and V is TRBV10-3, with 8 bases lining up with TRBD1. This sequence was found in a woman between 18 and 55 years old in good health. The sequenced sample was PBMCs. The CDR3 protein is CAITFGGQGRTEAFF. CDR3 in DNA: TGTGCCATCACCTTTGGCGGACAGGGTAGGACTGAAGCTTTCTTT.